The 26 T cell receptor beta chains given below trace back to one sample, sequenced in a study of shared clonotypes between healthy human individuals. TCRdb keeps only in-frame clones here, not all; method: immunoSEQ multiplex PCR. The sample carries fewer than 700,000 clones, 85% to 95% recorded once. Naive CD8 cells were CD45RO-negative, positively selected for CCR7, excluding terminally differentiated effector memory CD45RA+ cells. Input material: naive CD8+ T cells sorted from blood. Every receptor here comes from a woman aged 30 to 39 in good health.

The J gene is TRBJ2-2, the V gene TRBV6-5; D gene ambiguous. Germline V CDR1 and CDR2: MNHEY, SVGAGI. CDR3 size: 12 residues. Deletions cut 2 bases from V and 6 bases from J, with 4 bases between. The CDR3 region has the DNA TGTGCCAGCAGTTACGCGGCCGGGGAGCTGTTTTTT. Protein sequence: CASSYAAGELFF.

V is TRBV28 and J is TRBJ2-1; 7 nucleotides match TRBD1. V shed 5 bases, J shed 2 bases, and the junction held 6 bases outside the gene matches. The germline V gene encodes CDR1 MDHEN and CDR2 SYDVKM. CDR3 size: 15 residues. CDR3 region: CASSPPGGPYNEQFF. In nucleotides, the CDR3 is TGTGCCAGCAGTCCCCCAGGGGGTCCCTACAATGAGCAGTTCTTC. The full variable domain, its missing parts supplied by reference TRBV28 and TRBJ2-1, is DVKVTQSSRYLVKRTGEKVFLECVQDMDHENMFWYRQDPGLGLRLIYFSYDVKMKEKGDIPEGYSVSREKKERFSLILESASTNQTSMYLCASSPPGGPYNEQFFGPGTRLTVL.

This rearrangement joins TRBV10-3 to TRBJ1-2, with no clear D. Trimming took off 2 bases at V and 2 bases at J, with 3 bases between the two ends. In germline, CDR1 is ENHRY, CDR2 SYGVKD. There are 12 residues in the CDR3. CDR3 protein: CAISEGNYGYTF. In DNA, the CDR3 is TGTGCCATCAGTGAGGGGAACTATGGCTACACCTTC.

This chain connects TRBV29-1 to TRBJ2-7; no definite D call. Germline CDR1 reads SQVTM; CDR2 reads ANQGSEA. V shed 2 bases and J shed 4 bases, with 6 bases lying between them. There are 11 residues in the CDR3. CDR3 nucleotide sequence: TGCAGCGTTGAACTGGGATACGAGCAGTACTTC. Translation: CSVELGYEQYF.

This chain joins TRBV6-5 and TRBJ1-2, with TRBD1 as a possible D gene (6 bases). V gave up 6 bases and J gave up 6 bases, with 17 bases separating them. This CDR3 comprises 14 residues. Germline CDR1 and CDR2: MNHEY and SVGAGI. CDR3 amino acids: CASSRGGPLDGYTF. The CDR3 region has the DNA TGTGCCAGCAGCAGGGGCGGACCCCTGGATGGCTACACCTTC.

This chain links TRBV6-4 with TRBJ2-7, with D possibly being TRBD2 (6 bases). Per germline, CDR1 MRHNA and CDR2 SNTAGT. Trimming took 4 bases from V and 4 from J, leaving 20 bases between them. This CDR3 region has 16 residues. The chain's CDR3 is CASSGPRFREPYEQYF. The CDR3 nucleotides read TGTGCCAGCAGTGGCCCTCGTTTCCGGGAGCCGTACGAGCAGTACTTC.

CDR3 in DNA: TGTGCCAGTAGTATAGCTTGGCGGGAGGGCCGGGGCAGGAATGAGCAGTTCTTC. Protein sequence: CASSIAWREGRGRNEQFF. The chain couples TRBV19 to TRBJ2-1, with 9 bases lining up with TRBD2. V lost 1 base and J lost 7; bases outside the gene matches: 14. CDR1 and CDR2 (germline): LNHDA, SQIVND (reference sequence). CDR3 length: 18 residues.

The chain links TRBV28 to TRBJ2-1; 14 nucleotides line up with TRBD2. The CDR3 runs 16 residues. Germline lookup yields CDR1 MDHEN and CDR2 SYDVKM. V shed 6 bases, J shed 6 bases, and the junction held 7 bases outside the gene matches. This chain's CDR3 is CASRPTGTSGSNEQFF. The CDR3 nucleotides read TGTGCCAGCAGACCGACCGGGACTAGCGGGAGCAATGAGCAGTTCTTC.

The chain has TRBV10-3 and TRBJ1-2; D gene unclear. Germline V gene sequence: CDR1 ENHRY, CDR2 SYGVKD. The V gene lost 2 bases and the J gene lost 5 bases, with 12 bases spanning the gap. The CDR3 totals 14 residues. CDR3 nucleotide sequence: TGTGCCATCAGTGAGGTCGCCGAGGAGTATGGCTACACCTTC. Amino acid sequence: CAISEVAEEYGYTF.

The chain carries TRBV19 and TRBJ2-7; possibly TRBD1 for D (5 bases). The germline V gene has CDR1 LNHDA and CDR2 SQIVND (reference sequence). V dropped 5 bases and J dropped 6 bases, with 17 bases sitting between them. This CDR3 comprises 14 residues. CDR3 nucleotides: TGTGCCAGTAGTCTAGGGGCTCAGGTTGCCGAGCAGTACTTC. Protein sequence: CASSLGAQVAEQYF.

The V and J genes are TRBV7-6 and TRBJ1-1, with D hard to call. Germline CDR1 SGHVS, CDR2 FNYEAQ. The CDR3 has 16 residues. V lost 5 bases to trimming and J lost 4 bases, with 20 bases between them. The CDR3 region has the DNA TGTGCCAGCAGCCCCACTCGGGAGGAGAGGGCCACTGAAGCTTTCTTT. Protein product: CASSPTREERATEAFF.

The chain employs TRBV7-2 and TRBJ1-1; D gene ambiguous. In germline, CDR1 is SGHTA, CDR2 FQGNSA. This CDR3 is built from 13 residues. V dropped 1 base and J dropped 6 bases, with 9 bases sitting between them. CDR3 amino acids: CASSLVEFSEAFF. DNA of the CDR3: TGTGCCAGCAGCTTAGTAGAGTTCTCTGAAGCTTTCTTT.

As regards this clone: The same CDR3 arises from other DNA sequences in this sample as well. For the CDR3, the DNA is TGTGCCAGCAGCTTGGTTAGGGGGAATGAGCAGTTCTTC. Encoded protein: CASSLVRGNEQFF. The genes are TRBV5-6 and TRBJ2-1, with D possibly matching TRBD1 (6 bases). The CDR3 is 13 amino acids. The germline V gene has CDR1 SGHDT and CDR2 YYEEEE. Trimming pared 0 bases from V and 7 bases from J, leaving 8 bases between.

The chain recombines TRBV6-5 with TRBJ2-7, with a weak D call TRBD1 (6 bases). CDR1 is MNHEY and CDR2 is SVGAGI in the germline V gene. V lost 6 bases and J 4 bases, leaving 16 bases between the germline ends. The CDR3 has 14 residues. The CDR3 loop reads CASSLRTALYEQYF. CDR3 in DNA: TGTGCCAGCAGCCTACGGACAGCCCTTTACGAGCAGTACTTC.

CDR3 bases: TGTGCCAGTAGCTCCGACATGCCTAGCAATCAGCCCCAGCATTTT. This codes for CASSSDMPSNQPQHF. The V gene is TRBV19, the J gene TRBJ1-5; D unclear. CDR3 length: 15 residues. Between the trimmed V and J ends, which lost 6 bases and 0 bases, there was a span of 12 bases. The germline V gene has CDR1 LNHDA and CDR2 SQIVND (reference sequence).

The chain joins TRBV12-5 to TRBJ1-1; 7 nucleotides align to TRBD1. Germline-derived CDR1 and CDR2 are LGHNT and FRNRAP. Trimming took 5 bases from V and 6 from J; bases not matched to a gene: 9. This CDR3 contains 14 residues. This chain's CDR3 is CASGGDREIAEAFF. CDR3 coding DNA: TGTGCTAGTGGTGGTGACAGGGAGATCGCTGAAGCTTTCTTT.

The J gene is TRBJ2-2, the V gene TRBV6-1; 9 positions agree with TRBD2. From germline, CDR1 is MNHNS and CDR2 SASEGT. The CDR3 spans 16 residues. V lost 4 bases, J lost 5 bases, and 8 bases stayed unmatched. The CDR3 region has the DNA TGTGCCAGCAGTGTTTTGCGGGAGGGGCGAACCGGGGAGCTGTTTTTT. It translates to CASSVLREGRTGELFF.

The CDR3 here is CASSPPDRGFEKLFF. In DNA form, the CDR3 reads TGTGCCAGCTCACCACCGGACAGGGGGTTCGAAAAACTGTTTTTT. The chain is built from TRBV18 and TRBJ1-4, with 10 bases that match TRBD1. This CDR3 region has 15 residues. After removal of 0 bases from V and 8 bases from J, the junction contained 3 bases not matched to a gene. The germline gives CDR1 KGHSH, CDR2 LQKENI.

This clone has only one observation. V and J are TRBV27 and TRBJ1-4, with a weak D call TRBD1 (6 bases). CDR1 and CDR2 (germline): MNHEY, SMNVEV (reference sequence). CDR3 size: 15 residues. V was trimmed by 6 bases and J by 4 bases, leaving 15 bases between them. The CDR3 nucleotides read TGTGCCAGCAGGCCAAGTAGACAGGATAATGAAAAACTGTTTTTT. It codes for CASRPSRQDNEKLFF.

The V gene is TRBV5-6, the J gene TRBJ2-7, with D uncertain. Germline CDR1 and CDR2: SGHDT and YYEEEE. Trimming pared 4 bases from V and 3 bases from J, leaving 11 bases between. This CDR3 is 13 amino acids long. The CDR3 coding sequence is TGTGCCAGCAGCAAGGAAATCAGCTACGAGCAGTACTTC. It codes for CASSKEISYEQYF.

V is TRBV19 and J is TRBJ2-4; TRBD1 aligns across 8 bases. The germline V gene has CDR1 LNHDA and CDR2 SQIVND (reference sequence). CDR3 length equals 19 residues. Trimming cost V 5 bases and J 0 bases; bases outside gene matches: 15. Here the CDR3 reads CASSQGKTGAYVAKNIQYF. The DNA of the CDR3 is TGTGCCAGTAGTCAGGGCAAGACAGGGGCTTATGTAGCCAAAAACATTCAGTACTTC.

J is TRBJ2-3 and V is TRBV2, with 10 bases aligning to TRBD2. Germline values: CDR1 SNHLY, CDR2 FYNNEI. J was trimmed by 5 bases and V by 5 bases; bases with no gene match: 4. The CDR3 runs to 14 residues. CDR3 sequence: CASSLAGGKDTQYF. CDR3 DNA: TGTGCCAGCAGTTTAGCGGGAGGCAAAGATACGCAGTATTTT.

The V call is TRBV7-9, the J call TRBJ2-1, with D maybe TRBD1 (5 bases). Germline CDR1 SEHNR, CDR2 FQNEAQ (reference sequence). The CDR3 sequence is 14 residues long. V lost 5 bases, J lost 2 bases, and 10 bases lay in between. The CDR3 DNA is TGTGCCAGCAGCCCCACGACAGCCTACAATGAGCAGTTCTTC. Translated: CASSPTTAYNEQFF.

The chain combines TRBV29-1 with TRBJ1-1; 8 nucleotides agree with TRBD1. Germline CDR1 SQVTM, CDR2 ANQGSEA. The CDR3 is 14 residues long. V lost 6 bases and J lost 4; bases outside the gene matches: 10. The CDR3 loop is CSVPRQGLSTEAFF. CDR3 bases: TGCAGCGTGCCTAGACAGGGGCTCAGCACTGAAGCTTTCTTT.

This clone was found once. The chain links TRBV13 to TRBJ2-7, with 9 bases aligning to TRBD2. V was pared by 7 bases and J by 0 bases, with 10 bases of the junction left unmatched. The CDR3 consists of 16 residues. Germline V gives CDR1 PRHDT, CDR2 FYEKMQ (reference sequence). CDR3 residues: CASTTTSGLFSYEQYF. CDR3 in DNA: TGTGCCAGCACCACGACTAGCGGCCTCTTCTCCTACGAGCAGTACTTC. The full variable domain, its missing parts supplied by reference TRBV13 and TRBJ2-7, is AAGVIQSPRHLIKEKRETATLKCYPIPRHDTVYWYQQGPGQDPQFLISFYEKMQSDKGSIPDRFSAQQFSDYHSELNMSSLELGDSALYFCASTTTSGLFSYEQYFGPGTRLTVT.

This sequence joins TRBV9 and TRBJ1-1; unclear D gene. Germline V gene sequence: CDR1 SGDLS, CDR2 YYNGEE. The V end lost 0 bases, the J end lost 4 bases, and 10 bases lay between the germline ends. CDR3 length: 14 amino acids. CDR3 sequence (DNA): TGTGCCAGCAGCGTAGGGGGAGGCACCACTGAAGCTTTCTTT. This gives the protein CASSVGGGTTEAFF.